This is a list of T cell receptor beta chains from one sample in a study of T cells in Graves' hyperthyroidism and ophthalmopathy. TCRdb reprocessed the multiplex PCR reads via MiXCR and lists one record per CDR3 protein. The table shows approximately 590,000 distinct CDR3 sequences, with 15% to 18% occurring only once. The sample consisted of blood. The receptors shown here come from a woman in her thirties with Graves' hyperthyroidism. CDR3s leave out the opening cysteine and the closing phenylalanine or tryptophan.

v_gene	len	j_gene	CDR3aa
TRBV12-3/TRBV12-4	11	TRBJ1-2	ASNPGQGGGYT
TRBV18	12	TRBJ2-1	ASSPAAAYNEQL
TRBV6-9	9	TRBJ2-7	ACSYTYEQY
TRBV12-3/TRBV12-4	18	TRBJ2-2	ASNLGSVGLAGLNTGELF
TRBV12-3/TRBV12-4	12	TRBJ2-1	ASSPLTSVNEQF
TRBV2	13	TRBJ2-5	ASRTGLSGGETQY
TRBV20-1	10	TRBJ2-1	SARGGGIEQF
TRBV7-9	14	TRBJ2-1	ASSLAGTGQYNEQF
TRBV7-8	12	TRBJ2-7	ASTIGTPSYEQY
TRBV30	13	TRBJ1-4	AWSVGGSLNEKLF
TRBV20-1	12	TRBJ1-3	SARDISSGNTIY
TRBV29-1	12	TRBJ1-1	SAVGGGRWTEAF
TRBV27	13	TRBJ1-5	ASSLERGSNQPQH
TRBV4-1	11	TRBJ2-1	ASSQVTGGEQF
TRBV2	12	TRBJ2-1	ASSDRGLATEQF
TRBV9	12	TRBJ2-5	ASSVAGARETQY
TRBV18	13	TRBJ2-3	ASSTGTTIVDTQY
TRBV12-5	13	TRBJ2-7	ASGFDRGHLHEQY
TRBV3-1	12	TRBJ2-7	ASSQSRSSNEQY
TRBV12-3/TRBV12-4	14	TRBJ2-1	ASSLAGQGDFNEQF
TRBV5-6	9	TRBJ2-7	ASSLIGEQY
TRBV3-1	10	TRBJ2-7	ASSRTDYEQY
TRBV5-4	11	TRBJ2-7	ASNHDRGHEQY
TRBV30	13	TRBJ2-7	AWSVRQGKNYEQY
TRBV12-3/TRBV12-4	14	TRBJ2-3	ASSFLLAGRGDTQY
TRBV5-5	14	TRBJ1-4	ASRRDRPRDNEKLF
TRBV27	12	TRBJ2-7	ASSLSGASYEQY
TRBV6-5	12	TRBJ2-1	ASSYSGTDNEQF
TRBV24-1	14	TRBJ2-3	ATSDLHRDSTDTQY
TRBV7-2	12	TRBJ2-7	ASSPPYLRNEQY
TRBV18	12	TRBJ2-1	ASSPGPAHNEQF
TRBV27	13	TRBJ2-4	ASSLSQGSWDIQY
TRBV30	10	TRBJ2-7	AWNLRGNEQY